Detailed here is one TCR beta chain. Its matching antigen is unknown. The source of the sample is a study of graft-versus-host responses after intestinal transplantation. Overall study context: Anti-thymocyte globulin served as induction for all recipients, who then took tacrolimus and steroids for about 3 years. Study-wide results and limits: Individuals carrying graft-donor T cell macrochimerism showed high graft-versus-host to host-versus-graft clonal ratios in allografts.

The method was immunoSEQ multiplex PCR; TCRdb's version includes in-frame clones alone and lacks a portion of them. This table holds about 89,000 clones, approximately 94% found once. This specimen consisted of unstimulated CD8+ T cells sorted from spleen or lymph node cells, obtained before intestinal transplant. This TCR was recovered from a human donor who received an intestinal transplant.

Here the CDR3 DNA reads TGCGCCAGCAGCTGGGGGACTGTTGCAACTAATGAAAAACTGTTTTTT. Encoded protein: CASSWGTVATNEKLFF. The chain links TRBV5-1 to TRBJ1-4; tentative D call: TRBD1 (5 bases). The germline V and J ends were trimmed by 3 bases and 0 bases, with 12 bases remaining between them. CDR3 length equals 16 residues. Germline V CDR1 and CDR2: SGHRS, YFSETQ.